Each of the 5 T cell receptor beta chains below was sequenced from the same sample in a study of identical twins. Via MiXCR, TCRdb re-called the 5' RACE reads, giving one row per CDR3 protein. The sample holds a few hundred thousand distinct CDR3 sequences, roughly 9% seen once. This sample was also put to use in a study of yellow fever vaccine responses in identical twins.

Sequencing used CD8+ T cells sorted from blood. These receptors all stem from a woman in her late teens or twenties in good health.

A few counts support this clonotype. The V gene is TRBV7-3, the J gene TRBJ2-2, with D unresolved. Germline assignment: CDR1 SGHTA and CDR2 FQGTGA. Between the trimmed V and J ends, which lost 0 bases and 0 bases, there was a span of 8 bases. This CDR3 has 16 residues. DNA of the CDR3: TGTGCCAGCAGCTTAACCCCGTCGGCGAACACCGGGGAGCTGTTTTTT. This codes for CASSLTPSANTGELFF.

This clonotype was detected only a few times. This chain links TRBV24-1 with TRBJ2-1, with 10 positions matching TRBD2. The germline CDR1 and CDR2 sequences are KGHDR and SFDVKD. The CDR3 runs to 18 residues. V gave up 4 bases and J gave up 7 bases; unmatched junction bases: 15. CDR3 amino acids: CATSDLLGSGGAGNEQFF. CDR3 coding DNA: TGTGCCACCAGTGACCTCCTTGGGAGCGGGGGGGCGGGGAATGAGCAGTTCTTC.

This clonotype came up many times. The chain links TRBV25-1 to TRBJ2-1; 7 bases map to TRBD2. The junction had 7 bases not matched to a gene; V was cut back by 3 bases and J by 11 bases. This CDR3 has 13 residues. The germline gives CDR1 MGHDK, CDR2 SYGVNS. CDR3 protein: CASSEGLAAKQFF. Written as DNA, the CDR3 is TGTGCCAGCAGTGAGGGGCTAGCGGCTAAGCAGTTCTTC.

This clonotype was counted ten times or more. The rearrangement uses TRBV7-2 and TRBJ2-7; 8 positions agree with TRBD1. The CDR3 has 15 residues. Germline V gene lookup returns CDR1 SGHTA and CDR2 FQGNSA. Trimming at V came to 5 bases and at J to 3 bases, leaving 9 bases not matched to a gene. The CDR3 sequence is CASSVHRDRIYEQYF. The CDR3 DNA sequence: TGTGCCAGCAGCGTCCACCGGGACAGGATCTACGAGCAGTACTTC. Variable domain in full (rest from reference TRBV7-2 and TRBJ2-7): GAGVSQSPSNKVTEKGKDVELRCDPISGHTALYWYRQSLGQGLEFLIYFQGNSAPDKSGLPSDRFSAERTGGSVSTLTIQRTQQEDSAVYLCASSVHRDRIYEQYFGPGTRLTVT.

This clonotype was recorded many times. This chain links TRBV10-3 with TRBJ1-3, with TRBD1 matching over 8 bases. V gave up 6 bases and J gave up 4 bases; unmatched junction bases: 5. The CDR3 is 14 amino acids. CDR1 and CDR2 from the germline V gene are ENHRY and SYGVKD. In nucleotides, the CDR3 is TGTGCCATCAGCACAGGGGGTACAGGAAACACCATATATTTT. This sequence encodes CAISTGGTGNTIYF.